The rows below give T cell receptor beta chains drawn from one sample of a study of siplizumab effects on memory and regulatory T cells. The repertoire was sequenced with immunoSEQ multiplex PCR; TCRdb's copy has only in-frame clones and lacks some. The data show 75,000 to 95,000 clones, with 80% to 90% seen just once and over 12% held by the top ten. The sample was CD4+ T cells sorted from blood. These receptors were taken from a human donor in good health. The CDR3 runs from the conserved cysteine through the conserved F or W. The D gene is left open where the match is weak. Only part of the rows carry a size: once, few, many, or a class if the clone is expanded.

v_gene: TRBV5-6; len: 14; j_gene: TRBJ2-7; d_gene: TRBD2; abundance: -; CDR3nt: TGTGCCAGCAGCTTGGGAGGTAGCGGGAGGGCCGGGTACTTC; CDR3aa: CASSLGGSGRAGYF
v_gene: TRBV6-5; len: 15; j_gene: TRBJ2-6; d_gene: -; abundance: few; CDR3nt: TGTGCCAGCAGTTACGGGGGAGGTGGGGCCAACGTCCTGACTTTC; CDR3aa: CASSYGGGGANVLTF
v_gene: TRBV25-1; len: 18; j_gene: TRBJ2-6; d_gene: TRBD1; abundance: -; CDR3nt: TGTGCCAGCAGTGAAATGGGGACAGCCTTCTCTGGGGCCAACGTCCTGACTTTC; CDR3aa: CASSEMGTAFSGANVLTF
v_gene: TRBV23-1; len: 16; j_gene: TRBJ2-7; d_gene: -; abundance: -; CDR3nt: TGCGCCAGCAGTCAATGGCAGTCAAGACGGGGTTACGAGCAGTACTTC; CDR3aa: CASSQWQSRRGYEQYF
v_gene: TRBV5-4; len: 16; j_gene: TRBJ2-7; d_gene: TRBD2; abundance: -; CDR3nt: TGTGCCAGCAGCTCTAGCGGTACCGTTGGGGTATACGAGCAGTACTTC; CDR3aa: CASSSSGTVGVYEQYF
v_gene: TRBV7-2; len: 13; j_gene: TRBJ1-2; d_gene: -; abundance: -; CDR3nt: TGTGCCAGCAGCTCGACAGCTAACTATGGCTACACCTTC; CDR3aa: CASSSTANYGYTF
v_gene: TRBV4-3; len: 15; j_gene: TRBJ2-3; d_gene: TRBD1; abundance: -; CDR3nt: TGCGCCAGCAGCAAGAGGACAGGGAGCACAGATACGCAGTATTTT; CDR3aa: CASSKRTGSTDTQYF
v_gene: TRBV7-2; len: 15; j_gene: TRBJ2-2; d_gene: TRBD1; abundance: -; CDR3nt: TGTGCCAGCAGCCGACAGGGTCCGAACACCGGGGAGCTGTTTTTT; CDR3aa: CASSRQGPNTGELFF
v_gene: TRBV11-3; len: 14; j_gene: TRBJ2-7; d_gene: TRBD1; abundance: -; CDR3nt: TGTGCCAGCAGCCCAGGGACAGTACCCTACGAGCAGTACTTC; CDR3aa: CASSPGTVPYEQYF
v_gene: TRBV7-2; len: 15; j_gene: TRBJ1-5; d_gene: TRBD1; abundance: -; CDR3nt: TGTGCCAGCAGCTCGGAGGGACAGTTCAATCAGCCCCAGCATTTT; CDR3aa: CASSSEGQFNQPQHF
v_gene: TRBV6-1; len: 15; j_gene: TRBJ2-7; d_gene: TRBD1; abundance: -; CDR3nt: TGTGCCAGCATCCCGAGGGGACAGATCCCCTACGAGCAGTACTTC; CDR3aa: CASIPRGQIPYEQYF
v_gene: TRBV7-2; len: 19; j_gene: TRBJ2-5; d_gene: TRBD2; abundance: -; CDR3nt: TGTGCCAGCAGCTTAGTATTGACAGGGACTAGCGGGAGGAAAGAGACCCAGTACTTC; CDR3aa: CASSLVLTGTSGRKETQYF
v_gene: TRBV4-3; len: 15; j_gene: TRBJ2-3; d_gene: -; abundance: -; CDR3nt: TGCGCCAGCAGCCAAGTGCGTACTGTCACAGATACGCAGTATTTT; CDR3aa: CASSQVRTVTDTQYF
v_gene: TRBV30; len: 19; j_gene: TRBJ2-7; d_gene: -; abundance: -; CDR3nt: TGTGCCTGGAGTGTTTCAAGGCTTACTAGCACCGACTACTACTACGAGCAGTACTTC; CDR3aa: CAWSVSRLTSTDYYYEQYF
v_gene: TRBV11-3; len: 13; j_gene: TRBJ2-7; d_gene: -; abundance: -; CDR3nt: TGTGCCAGCAGCTTTGGAGTTACCTACGAGCAGTACTTC; CDR3aa: CASSFGVTYEQYF
v_gene: TRBV7-2; len: 16; j_gene: TRBJ2-4; d_gene: -; abundance: -; CDR3nt: TGTGCCAGCAGCTTAGGCATCGGGAACCGGGTGAACATTCAGTACTTC; CDR3aa: CASSLGIGNRVNIQYF
v_gene: TRBV28; len: 17; j_gene: TRBJ2-3; d_gene: TRBD2; abundance: -; CDR3nt: TGTGCCAGCAGTAGCCCACTAGCGGGAGTCCACACAGATACGCAGTATTTT; CDR3aa: CASSSPLAGVHTDTQYF
v_gene: TRBV5-1; len: 13; j_gene: TRBJ1-1; d_gene: -; abundance: -; CDR3nt: TGCGCCAGCAGCTTGTCGCAGAACACTGAAGCTTTCTTT; CDR3aa: CASSLSQNTEAFF
v_gene: TRBV4-3; len: 13; j_gene: TRBJ2-1; d_gene: TRBD2; abundance: -; CDR3nt: TGCGCCAGCAGCCACGGGAGGGACAATGAGCAGTTCTTC; CDR3aa: CASSHGRDNEQFF
v_gene: TRBV15; len: 14; j_gene: TRBJ2-3; d_gene: TRBD2; abundance: -; CDR3nt: TGTGCCACTGGACTAGTAGGGCGCACAGATACGCAGTATTTT; CDR3aa: CATGLVGRTDTQYF
v_gene: TRBV12-5; len: 16; j_gene: TRBJ2-1; d_gene: -; abundance: -; CDR3nt: TGTGCTAGTGGTTTGGTAGGGTTCCAGGCCTACAATGAGCAGTTCTTC; CDR3aa: CASGLVGFQAYNEQFF
v_gene: TRBV9; len: 11; j_gene: TRBJ1-1; d_gene: -; abundance: -; CDR3nt: TGTGCCAGCAGCCGGGGCACTGAAGCTTTCTTT; CDR3aa: CASSRGTEAFF
v_gene: TRBV7-3; len: 14; j_gene: TRBJ2-2; d_gene: TRBD2; abundance: -; CDR3nt: TGTGCCAGCAGGACTTCGGGAGGGACCGGGGAGCTGTTTTTT; CDR3aa: CASRTSGGTGELFF
v_gene: TRBV20-1; len: 11; j_gene: TRBJ2-7; d_gene: -; abundance: -; CDR3nt: TGCAGTGCTACAGGGATCCGCGAGCAGTACTTC; CDR3aa: CSATGIREQYF
v_gene: TRBV11-2; len: 16; j_gene: TRBJ2-7; d_gene: TRBD2; abundance: -; CDR3nt: TGTGCCAGCAGCTTAATGGGCGGGAGGGCTCAGTACGAGCAGTACTTC; CDR3aa: CASSLMGGRAQYEQYF
v_gene: TRBV6-5; len: 14; j_gene: TRBJ1-1; d_gene: TRBD1; abundance: -; CDR3nt: TGTGCCAGCAGTGGACAGGGGCTGGGAACTGAAGCTTTCTTT; CDR3aa: CASSGQGLGTEAFF
v_gene: TRBV11-2; len: 14; j_gene: TRBJ1-6; d_gene: -; abundance: -; CDR3nt: TGTGCCAGCAGCTTCGCAGGGGAAAATTCACCCCTCCACTTT; CDR3aa: CASSFAGENSPLHF
v_gene: TRBV7-3; len: 14; j_gene: TRBJ2-1; d_gene: -; abundance: -; CDR3nt: TGTGCCAGCAGCCCAAGGGGGAATTACAATGAGCAGTTCTTC; CDR3aa: CASSPRGNYNEQFF
v_gene: TRBV5-1; len: 12; j_gene: TRBJ2-3; d_gene: -; abundance: -; CDR3nt: TGCGCCAGCAGCTTGAACACAGATACGCAGTATTTT; CDR3aa: CASSLNTDTQYF
v_gene: TRBV5-4; len: 16; j_gene: TRBJ2-6; d_gene: -; abundance: -; CDR3nt: TGTGCCAGCAGCTTGGGTCTGATCTCTGGGGCCAACGTCCTGACTTTC; CDR3aa: CASSLGLISGANVLTF
v_gene: TRBV2; len: 17; j_gene: TRBJ1-5; d_gene: -; abundance: -; CDR3nt: TGTGCCAGCACCAGATTCGAGGTGGAGGGGAGCAATCAGCCCCAGCATTTT; CDR3aa: CASTRFEVEGSNQPQHF
v_gene: TRBV5-5; len: 15; j_gene: TRBJ1-5; d_gene: -; abundance: -; CDR3nt: TGTGCCAGCAGCTTTGAGCCAGATAGCAATCAGCCCCAGCATTTT; CDR3aa: CASSFEPDSNQPQHF
v_gene: TRBV7-7; len: 13; j_gene: TRBJ2-5; d_gene: -; abundance: once; CDR3nt: TGTGCTAGCAGCTTTGCCAGGGGAGAGACCCAGTACTTC; CDR3aa: CASSFARGETQYF
v_gene: TRBV7-8; len: 17; j_gene: TRBJ2-3; d_gene: -; abundance: -; CDR3nt: TGTGCCAGCAGCACCCCCGGGTCGGGACCGAGCACAGATACGCAGTATTTT; CDR3aa: CASSTPGSGPSTDTQYF
v_gene: TRBV7-2; len: 14; j_gene: TRBJ2-7; d_gene: -; abundance: -; CDR3nt: TGTGCCAGCAGCTTAGGGCGGACTGACTACGAGCAGTACTTC; CDR3aa: CASSLGRTDYEQYF
v_gene: TRBV19; len: 13; j_gene: TRBJ2-7; d_gene: -; abundance: -; CDR3nt: TGTGCCAGTAGCCCCAGGATTACCTACGAGCAGTACTTC; CDR3aa: CASSPRITYEQYF
v_gene: TRBV2; len: 14; j_gene: TRBJ1-1; d_gene: -; abundance: -; CDR3nt: TGTGCCAGCAGTGAGACCCCCGTGAACACTGAAGCTTTCTTT; CDR3aa: CASSETPVNTEAFF
v_gene: TRBV29-1; len: 14; j_gene: TRBJ1-4; d_gene: -; abundance: -; CDR3nt: TGCGCCTTTATTGGGGCGGGGACTAATGAAAAACTGTTTTTT; CDR3aa: CAFIGAGTNEKLFF
v_gene: TRBV27; len: 14; j_gene: TRBJ2-7; d_gene: -; abundance: few; CDR3nt: TGTGCCAGCAGTCCGCCGGGAAAGCCCTACGAGCAGTACTTC; CDR3aa: CASSPPGKPYEQYF
v_gene: TRBV7-9; len: 15; j_gene: TRBJ2-1; d_gene: -; abundance: -; CDR3nt: TGTGCCAGCAGCTTGTTAGGGATCTCCTACAATGAGCAGTTCTTC; CDR3aa: CASSLLGISYNEQFF
v_gene: TRBV4-2; len: 11; j_gene: TRBJ2-1; d_gene: -; abundance: -; CDR3nt: TGTGCCAGCAGCTATCAGTATGAGCAGTTCTTC; CDR3aa: CASSYQYEQFF